The T cell receptor beta chain under discussion was sequenced for a study of patients and donors after allogeneic stem cell transplantation. MiXCR, applied by TCRdb to the RT-PCR reads, yields one record per CDR3 protein. The data show tens of thousands of distinct CDR3 sequences, 4% to 5% seen once. Germline loops: CDR1 MDHEN, CDR2 SYDVKM. CDR3 size: 15 residues. The ends lost 5 bases at V and 3 bases at J; junction bases unmatched: 4. This clonotype was seen repeatedly, ten times or more. This receptor was obtained from a human donor who was either an allogeneic HSCT recipient or a stem cell or donor lymphocyte infusion donor (not recorded which). It is not recorded whose cells these are; they may come from a transplant donor. The sequenced material came from blood, either unsorted or a sorted T cell fraction (not recorded which). V is TRBV28 and J is TRBJ2-7; 13 bases match TRBD2. CDR3 amino acids: CASSPGLAGVYEQYF. CDR3 sequence (DNA): TGTGCCAGCAGTCCCGGACTAGCGGGAGTCTACGAGCAGTACTTC.